This entry describes one T cell receptor (beta chain). Its antigen target is currently unknown. Base qualities are not recorded, but no much larger clone differs from it by a single base. The sample belongs to a study of technical replicates of blood from a few donors (dated by TCRdb to the late 2010s). The germline V gene encodes CDR1 GTSNPN and CDR2 SVGIG (reference sequence). Taken from cysteine to phenylalanine, the CDR3 has 13 residues. Just CDR3 DNA is preserved here, 39 bases in frame from base 1. V was cut back by 3 bases and J by 3 bases, leaving a gap of 9 bases between them. The receptor library was made with the immunoSEQ multiplex PCR assay. What TCRdb holds here is the immuneACCESS table cut down to in-frame rearrangements. Part of the clones is not present; checked against another copy, under half of the missing clones reflect an unresolved V gene, and the others are unexplained. The sample table holds 65,000 to 75,000 clones, of which 86% were seen once. The ten largest clones represent about 5.5% of the sample.

Recombination linked TRBV30 to TRBJ1-5; no D gene call is confident. This TCR came from a human donor in good health. Some clones in this sample may be carry-over from other donors' samples. The sequenced material came from PBMCs. The CDR3 here reads CAWSRHVNQPQHF. Here is the DNA: TGTGCCTGGAGCCGACATGTCAATCAGCCCCAGCATTTT.